The clone carrying this TCR beta chain has a handful of counts. Its antigen is unidentified. These data belong to a study of CD8 T cells in ankylosing spondylitis. General study points: A TCR beta motif of 7 or 8 highly homologous variants appeared characteristic of ankylosing spondylitis blood. Significant enrichment of disease-linked clones was reported in matched ankylosing spondylitis synovial fluid.

Germline V CDR1 and CDR2: ENHRY, SYGVKD. Losses at the gene ends were 5 bases for V and 4 bases for J; bases not matched to a gene: 2. This CDR3 spans 14 amino acids. TCRdb used MiXCR to reprocess the 5' RACE reads, holding one entry per CDR3 protein. The profile shows about 250,000 distinct CDR3 sequences, roughly 10% of them singletons. The origin of this receptor is a male donor with ankylosing spondylitis or in good health (not recorded which). The sample taken for sequencing was blood, either unsorted or a sorted T cell fraction (not recorded which). The chain uses TRBV10-3 and TRBJ1-4, with TRBD1 matching over 9 bases. CDR3 DNA: TGTGCCATCAGTTTGGGACAGGGTAATGAAAAACTGTTTTTT. This sequence encodes CAISLGQGNEKLFF.